This T cell receptor beta chain stems from a study of shared clonotypes between healthy human individuals. Sequencing was performed with immunoSEQ multiplex PCR; in TCRdb, only in-frame clones are kept and a portion is missing. Here the sample spans 660,000 or so clones, about 95% being singletons. Concerning this clone itself: Its antigen is as yet unknown.

CDR1 and CDR2 from the germline V gene are SGHRS and YFSETQ. The CDR3 totals 17 residues. V was cut by 4 bases and J by 4 bases, with 20 bases left in between. The study, taken as a whole, reports: Richness estimates generally favored naive over memory subsets.

CD45RO-negative, CCR7-selected cells formed the naive CD8 fraction, which excluded terminally differentiated effector memory CD45RA+ cells. The V call is TRBV5-1, the J call TRBJ2-2, with D tentatively TRBD1 (6 bases). The sequenced material came from naive CD8+ T cells sorted from blood. The receptor comes from a woman aged 25 to 45 in good health. Written as DNA, the CDR3 is TGCGCCAGCAGCCCCCCCCAAGTTGGCAGGGGCACCGGGGAGCTGTTTTTT. It is translated as CASSPPQVGRGTGELFF.